The 22 T cell receptor beta chains given below trace back to one sample, sequenced in a study of regulatory and conventional T cells in RAG deficiency. Only in-frame clones appear in the TCRdb table, and some are missing; sequencing was by immunoSEQ multiplex PCR. The sample yields 13,000 or so clones, 90% to 95% seen once. Blood CD4+ CD25-low CD127-high conventional T cells supplied the genomic DNA template. These data also featured in a second study, about regulatory T cells. As that study records: The primer mix had 52 TRBV and 13 TRBJ primers.

The material sequenced was CD4+ effector T cells sorted from blood. The source of these receptors is a human donor in good health.

The V gene is TRBV9, the J gene TRBJ1-6; no clear D gene. CDR3 length: 15 amino acids. Per germline, CDR1 SGDLS and CDR2 YYNGEE. Trimming shortened V by 0 bases and J by 6 bases, and 10 bases separated the two germline ends. The CDR3 nucleotides are TGTGCCAGCAGCGTAGGGACTAAGACTAATTCACCCCTCCACTTT. It yields the protein CASSVGTKTNSPLHF.

The chain links TRBV15 to TRBJ2-1, with TRBD2 identical over 7 bases. Germline CDR1 is LNHNV and CDR2 is YYDKDF (reference sequence). The CDR3 has 17 amino acids. The junction had 10 bases not matched to a gene; V was cut back by 1 base and J by 4 bases. As DNA, the CDR3 is TGTGCCACCAGCAGAGGCTTAGCGAGCGGGGCTTACAATGAGCAGTTCTTC. Translation gives CATSRGLASGAYNEQFF.

This clone was counted once. The CDR3 protein is CASSLGRVAGGQETQYF. The DNA of the CDR3 is TGCGCCAGCAGCTTGGGTAGGGTAGCGGGGGGCCAAGAGACCCAGTACTTC. This chain connects TRBV5-1 to TRBJ2-5; 10 positions agree with TRBD2. Germline V lookup: CDR1 SGHRS, CDR2 YFSETQ. The V segment lost 0 bases and the J segment 1 base; nucleotides outside the gene matches: 6. The CDR3 length is 17 residues.

This chain connects TRBV6-5 to TRBJ1-1, with D maybe TRBD1 (6 bases). From germline, CDR1 is MNHEY and CDR2 SVGAGI. V shed 2 bases and J shed 5 bases, with 18 bases lying between them. This CDR3 region has 16 residues. CDR3 nucleotides: TGTGCCAGCAGTTACCACTTCCCAGGGGCCGGAACTGAAGCTTTCTTT. It is translated as CASSYHFPGAGTEAFF.

The chain uses TRBV29-1 and TRBJ2-5; D may correspond to TRBD1 or TRBD2 (5 bases each). The germline CDR1 and CDR2 sequences are SQVTM and ANQGSEA. The CDR3 is 12 amino acids. V lost 6 bases and J 7 bases, leaving 15 bases between the germline ends. The CDR3 spells CSVRDRLATQYF. CDR3 sequence (DNA): TGCAGCGTCCGGGACCGCCTGGCGACCCAGTACTTC. Full variable domain (rest looked up from reference TRBV29-1 and TRBJ2-5): SAVISQKPSRDICQRGTSLTIQCQVDSQVTMMFWYRQQPGQSLTLIATANQGSEATYESGFVIDKFPISRPNLTFSTLTVSNMSPEDSSIYLCSVRDRLATQYFGPGTRLLVL.

This clone was seen only a few times. The gene calls are TRBV7-9 and TRBJ2-7, with no clear D. CDR3 size: 14 residues. From germline, CDR1 is SEHNR and CDR2 FQNEAQ (reference sequence). Deletions cut 1 base from V and 4 bases from J, with 11 bases between. The CDR3 sequence: CASSLVPESYEQYF. The DNA of the CDR3 is TGTGCCAGCAGCTTAGTTCCGGAGTCTTACGAGCAGTACTTC.

This clone has more than one count but fewer than ten. This chain links TRBV15 with TRBJ2-7, with TRBD1 matching 7 bases. The CDR3 has 14 amino acids. After removal of 2 bases from V and 0 bases from J, the junction contained 1 base not matched to a gene. CDR1 is LNHNV and CDR2 is YYDKDF in the germline V gene (reference sequence). For the CDR3, the DNA is TGTGCCACCAGCAGAAGGACAGGCTCCTACGAGCAGTACTTC. It translates to CATSRRTGSYEQYF.

The gene calls are TRBV27 and TRBJ1-3; 11 nucleotides line up with TRBD1. The CDR3 has 18 residues. Germline V CDR1 and CDR2: MNHEY, SMNVEV (reference sequence). J lost 6 bases, V lost 5 bases, and 15 bases had no gene match. CDR3 DNA: TGTGCCAGCAGTATCCGGGACAGGGGGGGTTCCTGGCCAAACACCATATATTTT. The encoded protein is CASSIRDRGGSWPNTIYF.

V usage is TRBV19 and J usage is TRBJ1-4; tentatively, D is TRBD1 (5 bases). There are 14 residues in the CDR3. V was shortened by 3 bases and J by 7 bases, with 12 bases between the two germline ends. The germline CDR1 and CDR2 sequences are LNHDA and SQIVND (reference sequence). CDR3 sequence (DNA): TGTGCCAGTAGTATGAGGGGCGGAGGTGAAAAACTGTTTTTT. Protein product: CASSMRGGGEKLFF.

The J gene is TRBJ1-1, the V gene TRBV28, with 7 positions matching TRBD1. Germline CDR1 and CDR2: MDHEN and SYDVKM. After removal of 4 bases from V and 0 bases from J, the junction contained 11 bases not matched to a gene. The CDR3 runs to 17 residues. The CDR3 nucleotides read TGTGCCAGCAGTTCACAGGGGAGGGGGTCGATGAACACTGAAGCTTTCTTT. This sequence encodes CASSSQGRGSMNTEAFF. Looking up the rest from reference TRBV28 and TRBJ1-1 gives the full variable domain: DVKVTQSSRYLVKRTGEKVFLECVQDMDHENMFWYRQDPGLGLRLIYFSYDVKMKEKGDIPEGYSVSREKKERFSLILESASTNQTSMYLCASSSQGRGSMNTEAFFGQGTRLTVV.

The V gene is TRBV5-1, the J gene TRBJ2-1; 7 bases map to TRBD2. This CDR3 is 11 amino acids long. V lost 7 bases, J lost 8 bases, and 3 bases stayed unmatched. Germline V gene data show CDR1 as SGHRS and CDR2 as YFSETQ. CDR3 sequence (DNA): TGCGCCAGCGCTAGCGGATATGAGCAGTTCTTC. Translation: CASASGYEQFF.

The rearrangement links TRBV7-9 to TRBJ2-1; 9 bases are shared with TRBD1. Losses at the gene ends were 4 bases for V and 4 bases for J; bases not matched to a gene: 8. The CDR3 covers 16 residues. Per the germline V gene, CDR1 is SEHNR and CDR2 is FQNEAQ (reference sequence). CDR3 amino acids: CASSSFGTGKYNEQFF. The DNA of the CDR3 is TGTGCCAGCAGCTCTTTCGGGACAGGGAAGTACAATGAGCAGTTCTTC.

The chain uses TRBV6-4 and TRBJ1-1; no clear D. The CDR3 is 14 amino acids. Germline lookup yields CDR1 MRHNA and CDR2 SNTAGT. Trimming stripped 4 bases from V and 5 bases from J, with 14 bases between. The CDR3 DNA sequence: TGTGCCAGCAGTGTTGGACCCGGAACGACTGAAGCTTTCTTT. Protein: CASSVGPGTTEAFF.

The CDR3 region is CAWSVPWKEQYF. For the CDR3, the DNA is TGTGCCTGGAGTGTTCCTTGGAAGGAGCAGTACTTC. The chain joins TRBV30 to TRBJ2-7; D gene unclear. The CDR3 spans 12 residues. Trimming left V 0 bases short and J 7 bases short, with 10 bases between. Germline V gene sequence: CDR1 GTSNPN, CDR2 SVGIG (reference sequence).

The V call is TRBV5-1, the J call TRBJ2-1, with D perhaps TRBD1 or TRBD2 (5 bases each). Between the trimmed V and J ends, which lost 0 bases and 15 bases, there was a span of 16 bases. CDR3 length: 13 amino acids. CDR1 SGHRS and CDR2 YFSETQ come from the germline V gene. The CDR3 spells CASSLAGQERGFF. The DNA of the CDR3 is TGCGCCAGCAGCTTGGCCGGGCAGGAGAGGGGGTTCTTC.

This clone was observed a few times. V and J are TRBV18 and TRBJ1-5; no clear D. CDR3 size: 15 residues. With 2 bases removed from V and 1 base from J, the gap between germline ends came to 9 bases. Germline V gene data show CDR1 as KGHSH and CDR2 as LQKENI. The CDR3 coding sequence is TGTGCCAGCTCACCAATGGGAACGAGCAATCAGCCCCAGCATTTT. Translating it yields CASSPMGTSNQPQHF.

V and J are TRBV28 and TRBJ2-7, with 7 bases identical to TRBD2. This CDR3 region has 15 residues. Looked up from germline, CDR1 is MDHEN and CDR2 is SYDVKM. J was trimmed by 4 bases and V by 7 bases; bases with no gene match: 13. The CDR3 loop is CASTLSGTNRYEQYF. DNA of the CDR3: TGTGCCAGCACTCTATCCGGGACTAACAGATACGAGCAGTACTTC.

This clone was observed a single time. The chain links TRBV28 to TRBJ2-2; 14 bases align to TRBD2. CDR1 is MDHEN, CDR2 SYDVKM, per germline. The CDR3 totals 17 residues. The trim removed 2 bases at V and 8 bases at J, leaving 7 bases unmatched. The CDR3 nucleotides read TGTGCCAGCAGTTTACCCCGGACTAGCGGGAGGACTGGGGAGCTGTTTTTT. It specifies CASSLPRTSGRTGELFF.

The chain uses TRBV2 and TRBJ2-3, with 12 bases fitting TRBD2. CDR3 size: 17 residues. Germline CDR1 SNHLY, CDR2 FYNNEI. V lost 0 bases to trimming and J lost 2 bases; unmatched junction nucleotides: 3. CDR3 in amino acids: CASSEAGLAGVTDTQYF. CDR3 coding DNA: TGTGCCAGCAGTGAAGCGGGACTAGCGGGTGTCACAGATACGCAGTATTTT.

The chain recombines TRBV5-8 with TRBJ2-1; 7 bases match TRBD2. Trimming took 0 bases from V and 4 from J; bases not matched to a gene: 4. This CDR3 spans 15 amino acids. The germline CDR1 and CDR2 sequences are SGHTS and YDEGEE. The CDR3 DNA reads as TGTGCCAGCAGCTTGGGCGGGAGTAGGTACAATGAGCAGTTCTTC. Protein product: CASSLGGSRYNEQFF.

The chain is built from TRBV11-1 and TRBJ2-5; D not resolved. Germline CDR1 reads SGHAT; CDR2 reads FQDESV (reference sequence). This CDR3 has 14 amino acids. V was clipped by 1 base and J by 2 bases, with 8 bases between them. The CDR3 is CASSLEQPQETQYF. The CDR3 bases are TGTGCCAGCAGCTTAGAACAGCCTCAAGAGACCCAGTACTTC.

In DNA, the CDR3 is TGTGCCAGCAGCTTAGGAGGGGGTTTCAATCAGCCCCAGCATTTT. Translating it yields CASSLGGGFNQPQHF. This chain uses TRBV7-9 with TRBJ1-5; tentatively, D is TRBD1 (6 bases). Germline CDR1 and CDR2: SEHNR and FQNEAQ (reference sequence). V was trimmed by 1 base and J by 3 bases, leaving 10 bases between them. The CDR3 totals 15 residues.